This T cell receptor (beta chain) was sequenced in a study of cytomegalovirus exposure and HLA in healthy donors. Overall study results and limits: CMV antigen specificity of a few CMV-associated chains was confirmed in vitro. Accurate prediction of most subjects' HLA-A and HLA-B alleles from TCR beta sequences was reported. HLA allele associations emerged for some 16,000 TCR beta sequences in a later analysis, at 0.05 false discovery rate.

The primer mix had 60 Vbeta and 13 Jbeta primers. Repertoires were generated with immunoSEQ multiplex PCR, while TCRdb's copy carries only in-frame clones and drops some. Here the sample table reports 140,000 to 150,000 clones. The CDR3 covers 16 residues. The ends were cut back, 0 bases at V and 0 bases at J, with 6 bases in the middle. Germline V CDR1 and CDR2: SEHNR, FQNEAQ (reference sequence). In the case of this clone: Its antigen remains unidentified.

What was sequenced was PBMCs. This clonotype was obtained from a male donor in good health and CMV-seronegative. The chain links TRBV7-9 to TRBJ1-6; D unclear. CDR3 DNA sequence: TGTGCCAGCAGCTTAGCTCGGAGCTCCTATAATTCACCCCTCCACTTT. It specifies CASSLARSSYNSPLHF.